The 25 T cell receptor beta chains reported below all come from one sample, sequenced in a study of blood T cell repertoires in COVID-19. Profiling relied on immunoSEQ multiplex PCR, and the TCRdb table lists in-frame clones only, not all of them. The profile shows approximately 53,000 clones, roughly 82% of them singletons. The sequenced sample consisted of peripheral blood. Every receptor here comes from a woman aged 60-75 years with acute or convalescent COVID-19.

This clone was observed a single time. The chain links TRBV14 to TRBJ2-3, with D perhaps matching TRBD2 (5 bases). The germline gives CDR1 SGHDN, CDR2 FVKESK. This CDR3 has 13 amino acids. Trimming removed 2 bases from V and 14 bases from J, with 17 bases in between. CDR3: CASSQNILVSRYF. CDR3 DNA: TGTGCCAGCAGCCAAAATATACTAGTGAGTCGGTATTTT.

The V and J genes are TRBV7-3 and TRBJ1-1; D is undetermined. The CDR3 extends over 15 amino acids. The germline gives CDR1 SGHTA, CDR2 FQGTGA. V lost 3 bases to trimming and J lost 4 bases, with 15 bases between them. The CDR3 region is CASSFQGGYFTEAFF. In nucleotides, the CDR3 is TGTGCCAGCAGCTTTCAAGGAGGGTATTTCACTGAAGCTTTCTTT.

DNA of the CDR3: TGTGCCAGCAGCTTTTATGAGGTAGCGGGGAATAATGAGCAGTTCTTC. It codes for CASSFYEVAGNNEQFF. The chain recombines TRBV7-8 with TRBJ2-1; 8 bases map to TRBD2. Germline assignment: CDR1 SGHVS and CDR2 FQNEAQ. There are 16 residues in the CDR3. The V segment lost 3 bases and the J segment 7 bases; nucleotides outside the gene matches: 11.

The CDR3 reads CASSPRGGRYNEQFF. The CDR3 DNA is TGTGCCAGCAGCCCGCGGGGGGGCCGGTACAATGAGCAGTTCTTC. The rearrangement uses TRBV7-2 and TRBJ2-1; 9 nucleotides line up with TRBD2. Germline CDR1 reads SGHTA; CDR2 reads FQGNSA. V dropped 5 bases and J dropped 4; count of bases not matched to a gene: 6. The CDR3 is 15 amino acids.

For the CDR3, the DNA is TGTGCCAGCAGGGTAGGACAGGGAGAAAAACTGTTTTTT. Translated, it gives CASRVGQGEKLFF. The V gene is TRBV28, the J gene TRBJ1-4, with 8 bases identical to TRBD1. The germline gives CDR1 MDHEN, CDR2 SYDVKM. The CDR3 is made up of 13 amino acids. V shed 6 bases, J shed 8 bases, and the junction held 5 bases outside the gene matches.

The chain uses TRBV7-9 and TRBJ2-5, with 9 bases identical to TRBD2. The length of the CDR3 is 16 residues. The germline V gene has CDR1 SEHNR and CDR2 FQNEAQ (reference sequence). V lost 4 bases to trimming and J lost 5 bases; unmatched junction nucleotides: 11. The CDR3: CASSSSGGGAWETQYF. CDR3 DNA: TGTGCCAGCAGCTCCTCTGGCGGGGGGGCCTGGGAGACCCAGTACTTC.

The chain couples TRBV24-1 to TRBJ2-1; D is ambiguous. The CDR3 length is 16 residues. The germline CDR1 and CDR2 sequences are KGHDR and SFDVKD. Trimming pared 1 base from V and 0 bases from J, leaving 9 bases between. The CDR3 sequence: CATSDFYASSYNEQFF. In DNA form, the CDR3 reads TGTGCCACCAGTGATTTTTATGCGAGCTCCTACAATGAGCAGTTCTTC.

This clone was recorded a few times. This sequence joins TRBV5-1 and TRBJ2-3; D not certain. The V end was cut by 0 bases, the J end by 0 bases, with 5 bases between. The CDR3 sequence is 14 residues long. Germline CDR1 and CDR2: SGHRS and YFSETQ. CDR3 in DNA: TGCGCCAGCAGCTTGGGGGCAAGCACAGATACGCAGTATTTT. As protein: CASSLGASTDTQYF.

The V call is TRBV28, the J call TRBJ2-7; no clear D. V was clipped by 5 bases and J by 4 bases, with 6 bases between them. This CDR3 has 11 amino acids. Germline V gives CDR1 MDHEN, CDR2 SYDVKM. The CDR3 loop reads CASSLVYEQYF. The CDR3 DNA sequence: TGTGCCAGCAGTCTTGTATACGAGCAGTACTTC.

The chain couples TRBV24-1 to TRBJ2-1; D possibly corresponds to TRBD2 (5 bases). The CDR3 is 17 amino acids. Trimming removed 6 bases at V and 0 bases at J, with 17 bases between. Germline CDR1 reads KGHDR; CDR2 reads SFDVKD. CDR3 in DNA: TGTGCCACCAGTCCGGGAAGAGGAGGATCCTCCTACAATGAGCAGTTCTTC. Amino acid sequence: CATSPGRGGSSYNEQFF.

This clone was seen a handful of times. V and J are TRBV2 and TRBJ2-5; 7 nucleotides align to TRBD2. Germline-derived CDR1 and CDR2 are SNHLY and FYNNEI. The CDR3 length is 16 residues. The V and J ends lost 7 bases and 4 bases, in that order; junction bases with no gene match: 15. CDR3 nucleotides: TGTGCCAGCAACAAGCGGGGCGAGATGCGGGGAGAGACCCAGTACTTC. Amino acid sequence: CASNKRGEMRGETQYF.

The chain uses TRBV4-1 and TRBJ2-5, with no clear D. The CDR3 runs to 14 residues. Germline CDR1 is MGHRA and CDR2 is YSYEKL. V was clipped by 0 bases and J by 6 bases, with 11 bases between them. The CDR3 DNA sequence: TGCGCCAGCAGCCAAGATAGGAACAGCCAGACCCAGTACTTC. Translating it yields CASSQDRNSQTQYF.

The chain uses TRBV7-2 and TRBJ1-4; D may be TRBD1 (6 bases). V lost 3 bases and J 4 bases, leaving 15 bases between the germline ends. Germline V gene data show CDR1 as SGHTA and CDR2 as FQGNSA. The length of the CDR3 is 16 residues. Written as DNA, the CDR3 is TGTGCCAGCAGCTTTCGTTCAGGGACAATTAATGAAAAACTGTTTTTT. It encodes CASSFRSGTINEKLFF.

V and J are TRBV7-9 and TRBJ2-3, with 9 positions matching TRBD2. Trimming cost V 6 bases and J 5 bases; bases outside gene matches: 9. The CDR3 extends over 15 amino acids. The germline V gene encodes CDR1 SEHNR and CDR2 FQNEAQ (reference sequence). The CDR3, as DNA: TGTGCCAGCAGTCGTAGCGGGAGTGTTTTAGATACGCAGTATTTT. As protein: CASSRSGSVLDTQYF.

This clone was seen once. Here the CDR3 reads CASSLGLAETQYF. In DNA, the CDR3 is TGTGCCAGCAGCTTGGGACTAGCTGAGACCCAGTACTTC. The V call is TRBV7-8, the J call TRBJ2-5; 9 bases match TRBD2. The germline gives CDR1 SGHVS, CDR2 FQNEAQ. This CDR3 contains 13 residues. V shed 3 bases and J 5 bases; nucleotides not matched to a gene: 1.

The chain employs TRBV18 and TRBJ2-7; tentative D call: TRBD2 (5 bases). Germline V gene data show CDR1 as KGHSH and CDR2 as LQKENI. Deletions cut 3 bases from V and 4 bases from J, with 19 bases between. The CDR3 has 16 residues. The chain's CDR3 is CASSPRSGRSGYEQYF. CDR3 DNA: TGTGCCAGCTCACCTCGGAGCGGCAGGTCGGGGTACGAGCAGTACTTC.

The chain's CDR3 is CASSPPLGTDTQYF. Here the CDR3 DNA reads TGTGCCAGCTCACCGCCACTGGGCACAGATACGCAGTATTTT. This chain joins TRBV18 and TRBJ2-3; no clear D gene. The CDR3 is 14 amino acids. The V end lost 3 bases, the J end lost 1 base, and 8 bases lay between the germline ends. CDR1 KGHSH and CDR2 LQKENI come from the germline V gene.

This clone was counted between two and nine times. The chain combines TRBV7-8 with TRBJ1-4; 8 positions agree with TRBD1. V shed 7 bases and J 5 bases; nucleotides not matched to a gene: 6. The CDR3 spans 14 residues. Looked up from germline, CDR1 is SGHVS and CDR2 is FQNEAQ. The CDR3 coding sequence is TGTGCCAGCACCAGGGGACAGGCAAATGAAAAACTGTTTTTT. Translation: CASTRGQANEKLFF.

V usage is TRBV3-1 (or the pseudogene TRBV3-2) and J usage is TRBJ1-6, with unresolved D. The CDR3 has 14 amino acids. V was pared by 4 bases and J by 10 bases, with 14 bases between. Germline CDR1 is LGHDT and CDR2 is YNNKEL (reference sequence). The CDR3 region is CASSRMRQTSPLHF. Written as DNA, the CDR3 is TGTGCCAGCAGCCGGATGAGACAAACCTCACCCCTCCACTTT.

The CDR3 reads CASSLGTSGYQETQYF. The CDR3 region has the DNA TGTGCCAGCAGCTTGGGGACTAGCGGGTACCAAGAGACCCAGTACTTC. The rearrangement joins TRBV5-4 to TRBJ2-5, with 11 positions matching TRBD2. The CDR3 is made up of 16 amino acids. Germline V gives CDR1 SGHNT, CDR2 YYREEE (reference sequence). The V and J ends lost 0 bases and 0 bases, in that order; junction bases with no gene match: 1.

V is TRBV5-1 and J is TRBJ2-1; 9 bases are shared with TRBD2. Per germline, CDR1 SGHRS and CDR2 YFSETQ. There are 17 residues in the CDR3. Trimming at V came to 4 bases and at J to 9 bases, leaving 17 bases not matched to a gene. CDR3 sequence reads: CASSISRLAEGLGEQFF. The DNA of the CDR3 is TGCGCCAGCAGCATATCACGACTAGCGGAGGGGCTAGGTGAGCAGTTCTTC.

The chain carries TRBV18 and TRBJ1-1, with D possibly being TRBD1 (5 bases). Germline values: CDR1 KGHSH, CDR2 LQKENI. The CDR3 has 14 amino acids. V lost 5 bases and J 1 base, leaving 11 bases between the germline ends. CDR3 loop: CASSSQGQNTEAFF. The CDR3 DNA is TGTGCCAGCTCATCCCAAGGACAGAACACTGAAGCTTTCTTT.

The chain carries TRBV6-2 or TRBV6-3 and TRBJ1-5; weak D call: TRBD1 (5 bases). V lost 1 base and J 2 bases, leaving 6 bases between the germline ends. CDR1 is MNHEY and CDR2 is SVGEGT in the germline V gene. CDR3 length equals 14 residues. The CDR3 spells CASSYLTGNQPQHF. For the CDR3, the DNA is TGTGCCAGCAGTTACTTGACAGGCAATCAGCCCCAGCATTTT.

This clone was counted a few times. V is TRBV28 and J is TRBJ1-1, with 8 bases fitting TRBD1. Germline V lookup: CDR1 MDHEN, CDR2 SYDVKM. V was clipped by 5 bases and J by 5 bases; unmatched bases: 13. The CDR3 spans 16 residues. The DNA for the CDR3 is TGTGCCAGCAGTCCGCCTTTAGGACAGGGAGATACTGAAGCTTTCTTT. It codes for CASSPPLGQGDTEAFF.

The CDR3 is CASSYSYREETQYF. The CDR3 nucleotides read TGTGCCAGCAGTTACTCGTACAGGGAGGAGACCCAGTACTTC. The V and J genes are TRBV6-5 and TRBJ2-5; D is possibly TRBD1 (6 bases). Trimming took 0 bases from V and 5 from J, leaving 10 bases between them. This CDR3 contains 14 residues. In germline, CDR1 is MNHEY, CDR2 SVGAGI.